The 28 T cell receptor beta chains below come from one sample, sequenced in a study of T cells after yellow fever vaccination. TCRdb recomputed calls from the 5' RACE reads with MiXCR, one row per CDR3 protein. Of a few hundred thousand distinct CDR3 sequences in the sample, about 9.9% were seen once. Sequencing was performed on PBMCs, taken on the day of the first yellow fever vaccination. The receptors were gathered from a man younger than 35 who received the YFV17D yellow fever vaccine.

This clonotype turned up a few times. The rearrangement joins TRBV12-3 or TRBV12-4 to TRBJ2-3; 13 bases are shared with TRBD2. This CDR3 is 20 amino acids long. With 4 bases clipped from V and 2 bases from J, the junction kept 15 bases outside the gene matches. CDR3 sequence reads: CASSSGILAGGPRDTDTQYF. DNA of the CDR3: TGTGCCAGCAGTTCGGGAATACTAGCGGGGGGGCCGAGGGACACAGATACGCAGTATTTT.

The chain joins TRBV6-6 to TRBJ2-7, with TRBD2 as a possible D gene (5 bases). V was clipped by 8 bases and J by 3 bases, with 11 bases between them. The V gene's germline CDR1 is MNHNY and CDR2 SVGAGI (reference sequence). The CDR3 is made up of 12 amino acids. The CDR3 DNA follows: TGTGCCAGCCTACGAGGGTTCTACGAGCAGTACGTC. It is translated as CASLRGFYEQYV.

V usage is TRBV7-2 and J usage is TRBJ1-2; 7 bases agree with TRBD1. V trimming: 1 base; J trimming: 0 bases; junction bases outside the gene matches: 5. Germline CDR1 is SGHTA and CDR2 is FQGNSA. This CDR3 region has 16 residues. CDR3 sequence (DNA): TGTGCCAGCAGCTTAGTAGGAGGGGGCGCTAACTATGGCTACACCTTC. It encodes CASSLVGGGANYGYTF.

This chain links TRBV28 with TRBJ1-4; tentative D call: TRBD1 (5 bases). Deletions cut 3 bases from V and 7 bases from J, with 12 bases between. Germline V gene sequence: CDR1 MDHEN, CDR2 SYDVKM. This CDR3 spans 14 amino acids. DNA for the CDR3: TGTGCCAGCAGTTTTACTACCGGGGCTGAAAAACTGTTTTTT. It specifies CASSFTTGAEKLFF.

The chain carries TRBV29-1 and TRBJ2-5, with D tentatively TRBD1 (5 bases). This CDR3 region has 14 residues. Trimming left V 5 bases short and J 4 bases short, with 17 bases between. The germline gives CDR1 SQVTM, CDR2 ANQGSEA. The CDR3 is CSVRQRQKLETQYF. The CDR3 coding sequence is TGCAGCGTTCGCCAACGACAGAAATTAGAGACCCAGTACTTC.

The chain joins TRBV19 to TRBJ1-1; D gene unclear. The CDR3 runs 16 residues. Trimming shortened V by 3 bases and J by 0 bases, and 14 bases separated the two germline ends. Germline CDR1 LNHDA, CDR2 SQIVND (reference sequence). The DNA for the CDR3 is TGTGCCAGTAGTATCCTGGAGGGCAGCCTGAACACTGAAGCTTTCTTT. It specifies CASSILEGSLNTEAFF.

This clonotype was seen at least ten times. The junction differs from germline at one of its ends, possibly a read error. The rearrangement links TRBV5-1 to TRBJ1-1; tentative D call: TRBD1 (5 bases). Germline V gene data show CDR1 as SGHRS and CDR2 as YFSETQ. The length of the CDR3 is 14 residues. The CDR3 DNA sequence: TGTGCCAGCAGCTTAGGAGGACAGAACACTGAAGCTTTCTTT. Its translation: CASSLGGQNTEAFF.

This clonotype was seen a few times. The CDR3 sequence is CASRVTGSYEQYF. In DNA form, the CDR3 reads TGTGCCAGCAGAGTGACAGGATCCTACGAGCAGTACTTC. This chain connects TRBV12-3 or TRBV12-4 to TRBJ2-7; D possibly corresponds to TRBD1 (6 bases). The V end was cut by 6 bases, the J end by 1 base, with 10 bases between. This CDR3 is 13 amino acids long.

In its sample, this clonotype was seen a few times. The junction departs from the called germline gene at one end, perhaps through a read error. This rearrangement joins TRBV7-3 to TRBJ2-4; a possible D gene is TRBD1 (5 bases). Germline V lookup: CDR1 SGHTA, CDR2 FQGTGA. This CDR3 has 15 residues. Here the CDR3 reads CASSPYFVHGQPSIF. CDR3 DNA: TGTGCCAGCAGCCCATATTTTGTCCACGGACAACCATCAATCTTC. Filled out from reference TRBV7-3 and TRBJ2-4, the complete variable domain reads GAGVSQTPSNKVTEKGKYVELRCDPISGHTALYWYRQSLGQGPEFLIYFQGTGAADDSGLPNDRFFAVRPEGSVSTLKIQRTERGDSAVYLCASSPYFVHGQPSIFGAGTRLSVL.

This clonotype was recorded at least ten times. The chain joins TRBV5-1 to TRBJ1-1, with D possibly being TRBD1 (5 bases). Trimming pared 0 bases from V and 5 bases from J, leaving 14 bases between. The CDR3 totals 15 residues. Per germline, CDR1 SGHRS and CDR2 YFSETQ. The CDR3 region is CASSLAPGGGTEAFF. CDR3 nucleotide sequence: TGCGCCAGCAGCTTGGCCCCGGGGGGAGGGACTGAAGCTTTCTTT.

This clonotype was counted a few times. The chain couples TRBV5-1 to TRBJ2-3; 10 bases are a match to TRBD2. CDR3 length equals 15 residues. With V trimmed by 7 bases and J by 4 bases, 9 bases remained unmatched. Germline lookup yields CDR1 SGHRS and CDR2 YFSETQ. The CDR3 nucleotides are TGCGCCAGCTTCAACCCTAGCGGGGGTTCAGATACGCAGTATTTT. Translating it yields CASFNPSGGSDTQYF.

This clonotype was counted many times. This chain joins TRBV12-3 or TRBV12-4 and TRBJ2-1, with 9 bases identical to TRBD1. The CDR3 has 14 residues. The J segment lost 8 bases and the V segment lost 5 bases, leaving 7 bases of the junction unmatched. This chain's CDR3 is CASSPGQGWHEQFF. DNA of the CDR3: TGTGCCAGCAGTCCGGGACAGGGTTGGCATGAGCAGTTCTTC.

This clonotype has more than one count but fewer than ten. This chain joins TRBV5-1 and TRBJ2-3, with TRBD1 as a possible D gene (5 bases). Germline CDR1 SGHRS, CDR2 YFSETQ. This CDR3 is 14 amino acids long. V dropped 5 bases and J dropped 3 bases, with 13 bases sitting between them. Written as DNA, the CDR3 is TGCGCCAGCAGTTCACGGACACCAACAGATACGCAGTATTTT. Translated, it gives CASSSRTPTDTQYF. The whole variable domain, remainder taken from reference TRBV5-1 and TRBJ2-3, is KAGVTQTPRYLIKTRGQQVTLSCSPISGHRSVSWYQQTPGQGLQFLFEYFSETQRNKGNFPGRFSGRQFSNSRSEMNVSTLELGDSALYLCASSSRTPTDTQYFGPGTRLTVL.

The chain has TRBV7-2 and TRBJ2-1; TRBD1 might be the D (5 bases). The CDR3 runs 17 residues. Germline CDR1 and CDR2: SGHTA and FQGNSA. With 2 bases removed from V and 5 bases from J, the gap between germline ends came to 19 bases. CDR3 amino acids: CASSLPNYRTPNNEQFF. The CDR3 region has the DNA TGTGCCAGCAGCTTACCTAATTACAGGACCCCAAACAATGAGCAGTTCTTC.

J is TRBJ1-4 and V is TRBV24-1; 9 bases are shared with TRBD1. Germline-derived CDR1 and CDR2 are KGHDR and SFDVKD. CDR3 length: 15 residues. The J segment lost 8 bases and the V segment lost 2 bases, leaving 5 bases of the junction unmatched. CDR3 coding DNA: TGTGCCACCAGTGATTCTACCGGGACAGGGGAAAAACTGTTTTTT. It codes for CATSDSTGTGEKLFF.

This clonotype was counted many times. CDR3: CASSLERGTEAFF. CDR3 sequence (DNA): TGTGCCAGCAGCTTGGAGAGGGGCACTGAAGCTTTCTTT. The chain uses TRBV5-6 and TRBJ1-1; a weak D match, TRBD1 (5 bases). Trimming took 0 bases from V and 4 from J, leaving 7 bases between them. Germline CDR1 SGHDT, CDR2 YYEEEE. This CDR3 has 13 amino acids.

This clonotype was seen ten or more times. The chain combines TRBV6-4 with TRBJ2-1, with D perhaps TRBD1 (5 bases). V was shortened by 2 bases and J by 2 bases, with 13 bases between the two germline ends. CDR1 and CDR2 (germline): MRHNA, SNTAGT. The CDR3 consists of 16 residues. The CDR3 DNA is TGTGCCAGCAGTGACGACGACAGAGCTCCCTACAATGAGCAGTTCTTC. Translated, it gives CASSDDDRAPYNEQFF.

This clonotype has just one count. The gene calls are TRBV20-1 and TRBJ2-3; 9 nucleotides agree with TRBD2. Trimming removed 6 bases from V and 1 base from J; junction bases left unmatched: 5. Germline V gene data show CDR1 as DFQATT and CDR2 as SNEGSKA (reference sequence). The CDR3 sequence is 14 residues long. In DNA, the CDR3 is TGCAGTGCAAAAAGCGGGGGGCGCACAGATACGCAGTATTTT. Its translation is CSAKSGGRTDTQYF.

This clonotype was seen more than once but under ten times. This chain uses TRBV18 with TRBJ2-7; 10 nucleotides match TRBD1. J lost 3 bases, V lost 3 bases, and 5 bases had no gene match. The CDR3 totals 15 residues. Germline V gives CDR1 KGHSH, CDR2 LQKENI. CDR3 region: CASSPVRDRGYEQYV. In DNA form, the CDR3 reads TGTGCCAGCTCACCTGTACGGGACAGGGGCTACGAGCAGTACGTC.

For the CDR3, the DNA is TGCGCCAGCAGCCCGGGACAGGGTTTCGATGGCTACACCTTC. As protein: CASSPGQGFDGYTF. This chain uses TRBV5-1 with TRBJ1-2; 9 nucleotides match TRBD1. CDR1 is SGHRS and CDR2 is YFSETQ in the germline V gene. The CDR3 spans 14 residues. V lost 4 bases and J lost 6; bases outside the gene matches: 7.

The CDR3 sequence: CASRNTGRGSYGYTF. The CDR3 DNA reads as TGTGCCAGCAGGAACACAGGGAGGGGATCCTATGGCTACACCTTC. This sequence joins TRBV12-3 or TRBV12-4 and TRBJ1-2; TRBD1 is a possible D gene (6 bases). The CDR3 spans 15 residues. V shed 6 bases and J shed 4 bases, with 18 bases lying between them.

The CDR3 region has the DNA TGTGCCAGCACCGAAAAGGTAGCGGGGGTATACGAGCAGTACTTC. Its protein product is CASTEKVAGVYEQYF. The V and J genes are TRBV7-2 and TRBJ2-7, with 9 positions matching TRBD2. The V gene's germline CDR1 is SGHTA and CDR2 FQGNSA. CDR3 size: 15 residues. After removal of 7 bases from V and 4 bases from J, the junction contained 11 bases not matched to a gene.

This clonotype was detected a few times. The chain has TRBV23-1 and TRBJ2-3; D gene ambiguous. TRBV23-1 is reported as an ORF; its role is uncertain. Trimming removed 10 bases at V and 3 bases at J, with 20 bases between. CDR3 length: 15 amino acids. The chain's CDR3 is CATAIHTKPTDTQYF. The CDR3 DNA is TGCGCCACCGCAATACATACGAAACCTACAGATACGCAGTATTTT.

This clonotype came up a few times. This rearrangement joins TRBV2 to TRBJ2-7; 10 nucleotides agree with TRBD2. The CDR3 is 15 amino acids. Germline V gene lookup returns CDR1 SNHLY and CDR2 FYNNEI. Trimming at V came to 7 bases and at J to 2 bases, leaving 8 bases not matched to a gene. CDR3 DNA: TGTGCCAGCACTCTAGCGGGGGACACTCCCTACGAGCAGTACGTC. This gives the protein CASTLAGDTPYEQYV.

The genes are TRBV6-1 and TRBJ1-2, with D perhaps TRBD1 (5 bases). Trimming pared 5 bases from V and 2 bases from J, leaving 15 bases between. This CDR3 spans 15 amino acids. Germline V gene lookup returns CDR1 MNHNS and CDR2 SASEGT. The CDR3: CASSRQLGGNYGYTF. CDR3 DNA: TGTGCCAGCAGTAGACAACTGGGGGGGAACTATGGCTACACCTTC.

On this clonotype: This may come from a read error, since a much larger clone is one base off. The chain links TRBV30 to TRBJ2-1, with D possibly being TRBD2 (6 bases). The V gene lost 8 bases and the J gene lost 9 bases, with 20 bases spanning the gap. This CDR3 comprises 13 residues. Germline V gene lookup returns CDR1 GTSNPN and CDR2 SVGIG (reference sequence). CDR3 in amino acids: CAGGTGGASEQFF. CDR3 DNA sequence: TGTGCCGGGGGGACTGGCGGGGCGTCTGAGCAGTTCTTC.

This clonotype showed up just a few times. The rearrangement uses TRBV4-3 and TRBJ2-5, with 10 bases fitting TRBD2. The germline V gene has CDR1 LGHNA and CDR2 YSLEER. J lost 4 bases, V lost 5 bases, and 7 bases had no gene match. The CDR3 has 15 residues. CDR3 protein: CASSYGLAAGETQYF. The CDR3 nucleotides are TGCGCCAGCAGCTACGGACTAGCGGCAGGAGAGACCCAGTACTTC.

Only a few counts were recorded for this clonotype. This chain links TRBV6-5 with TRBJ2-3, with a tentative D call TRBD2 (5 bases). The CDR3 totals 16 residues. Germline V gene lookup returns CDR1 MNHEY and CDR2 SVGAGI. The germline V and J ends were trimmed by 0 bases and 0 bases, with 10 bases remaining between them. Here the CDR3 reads CASSYSRAGSTDTQYF. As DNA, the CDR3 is TGTGCCAGCAGTTACTCGAGGGCAGGTAGCACAGATACGCAGTATTTT.